This T cell receptor beta chain was captured by sequencing in a study of T cells in localized non-small cell lung cancer. The trim removed 3 bases at V and 4 bases at J, leaving 3 bases unmatched. Germline CDR1 GTSNPN, CDR2 SVGIG (reference sequence). This CDR3 is 13 amino acids long. Study results and caveats: Compared with tumor, uninvolved adjacent lung displayed greater T cell clonality, ranking highest overall. Adjacent lung was found to contain a median about 55 of the top 100 tumor clones. Sequencing was limited to one tumor region, leaving the possibility of heterogeneity open.

Details on this clone: Antigen unknown.

The protocol was immunoSEQ multiplex PCR, while the TCRdb copy is restricted to in-frame clones and leaves out a portion. The sample has 800 to 1,100 clones, about 26% seen once; the top ten hold around 35%. The sequencing used normal lung tissue next to the tumor, collected before any cancer treatment. The receptor comes from a woman aged 40-75 years with stage III lung adenocarcinoma. This chain links TRBV30 with TRBJ1-5; 7 positions agree with TRBD1. The CDR3 nucleotides read TGTGCCTGGAGCTCGACAGGGAATCAGCCCCAGCATTTT. This encodes CAWSSTGNQPQHF.